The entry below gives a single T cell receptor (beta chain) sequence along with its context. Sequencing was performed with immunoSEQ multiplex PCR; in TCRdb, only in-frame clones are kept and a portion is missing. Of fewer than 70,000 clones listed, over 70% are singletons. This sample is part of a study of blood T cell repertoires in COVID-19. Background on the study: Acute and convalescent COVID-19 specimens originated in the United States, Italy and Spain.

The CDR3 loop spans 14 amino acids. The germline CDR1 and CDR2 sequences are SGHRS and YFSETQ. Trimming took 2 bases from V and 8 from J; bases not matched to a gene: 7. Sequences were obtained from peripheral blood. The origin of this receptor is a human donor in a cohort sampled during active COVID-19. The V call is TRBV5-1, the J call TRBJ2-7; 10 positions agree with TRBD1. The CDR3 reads CASSLKSDRGQQYF. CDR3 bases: TGCGCCAGCAGCTTAAAAAGTGACAGGGGGCAGCAGTACTTC.